A single sample is the source of the 17 T cell receptor beta chains below, sequenced in a study of cytomegalovirus exposure and HLA in healthy donors. Only in-frame clones appear in the TCRdb table, and some are missing; sequencing was by immunoSEQ multiplex PCR. The table lists fewer than 140,000 clones, about nine tenths of them singletons. Material for sequencing was PBMCs. These receptors came from a woman aged 18 to 35 in good health and CMV-seropositive.

V and J are TRBV19 and TRBJ2-7, with 7 bases lining up with TRBD2. Germline V gene sequence: CDR1 LNHDA, CDR2 SQIVND (reference sequence). This CDR3 contains 12 residues. With 8 bases clipped from V and 5 bases from J, the junction kept 6 bases outside the gene matches. CDR3 DNA sequence: TGTGCCAGTGGGGCGGGGGTCGACGAGCAGTACTTC. It yields the protein CASGAGVDEQYF.

This chain connects TRBV25-1 to TRBJ1-1, with TRBD1 as a possible D gene (5 bases). Germline lookup yields CDR1 MGHDK and CDR2 SYGVNS. Trimming shortened V by 5 bases and J by 1 base, and 11 bases separated the two germline ends. The CDR3 is made up of 14 amino acids. CDR3 sequence (DNA): TGTGCCAGCAGTTCATGGGGGGGGAACACTGAAGCTTTCTTT. Residues: CASSSWGGNTEAFF.

The chain employs TRBV10-3 and TRBJ1-1, with 9 bases matching TRBD1. This CDR3 is built from 15 residues. The germline V gene encodes CDR1 ENHRY and CDR2 SYGVKD. Trimming cost V 9 bases and J 0 bases; bases outside gene matches: 8. In DNA form, the CDR3 reads TGTGCCATTCAGACAGGGGGTGGGATGAACACTGAAGCTTTCTTT. This gives the protein CAIQTGGGMNTEAFF.

This chain joins TRBV28 and TRBJ2-3, with 8 bases fitting TRBD2. Looked up from germline, CDR1 is MDHEN and CDR2 is SYDVKM. The CDR3 spans 15 residues. Trimming cost V 4 bases and J 6 bases; bases outside gene matches: 9. The DNA for the CDR3 is TGTGCCAGCAGTTCCCTCGGGGGGGGCGGGGATACGCAGTATTTT. Protein: CASSSLGGGGDTQYF. Variable domain in full (rest from reference TRBV28 and TRBJ2-3): DVKVTQSSRYLVKRTGEKVFLECVQDMDHENMFWYRQDPGLGLRLIYFSYDVKMKEKGDIPEGYSVSREKKERFSLILESASTNQTSMYLCASSSLGGGGDTQYFGPGTRLTVL.

The V gene is TRBV2, the J gene TRBJ1-4, with 8 bases that match TRBD1. The germline gives CDR1 SNHLY, CDR2 FYNNEI. V was pared by 11 bases and J by 0 bases, with 8 bases of the junction left unmatched. CDR3 length: 15 amino acids. For the CDR3, the DNA is TGTGCCGCGTCAGGGGGCGCAACAACTAATGAAAAACTGTTTTTT. It yields the protein CAASGGATTNEKLFF.

The V call is TRBV11-1, the J call TRBJ2-5, with D maybe TRBD1 (6 bases). CDR1 and CDR2 (germline): SGHAT, FQDESV (reference sequence). V was clipped by 5 bases and J by 2 bases, with 15 bases between them. The CDR3 extends over 15 amino acids. The CDR3, as DNA: TGTGCCAGCAGCATTCAACAAGGGGGACAAGAGACCCAGTACTTC. Translating it yields CASSIQQGGQETQYF.

V is TRBV23-1 and J is TRBJ1-5, with 9 bases fitting TRBD1. TRBV23-1 is flagged as an ORF with uncertain function. V lost 0 bases, J lost 7 bases, and 16 bases stayed unmatched. The CDR3 length is 19 residues. The CDR3 sequence: CASSQSKSYFRQGVQPQHF. In nucleotides, the CDR3 is TGCGCCAGCAGTCAATCCAAGTCTTATTTTCGACAGGGGGTCCAGCCCCAGCATTTT.

The chain combines TRBV2 with TRBJ1-6; 7 bases match TRBD1. Looked up from germline, CDR1 is SNHLY and CDR2 is FYNNEI. The CDR3 contains 14 residues. Trimming at V came to 5 bases and at J to 9 bases, leaving 7 bases not matched to a gene. The CDR3 DNA reads as TGTGCCAGCAGTCCGGGACAGTTGAGTTCACCCCTCCACTTT. It specifies CASSPGQLSSPLHF.

This clone has a single count. The genes are TRBV9 and TRBJ1-5; a possible D gene is TRBD1 (5 bases). The CDR3 contains 16 residues. Deletions cut 3 bases from V and 0 bases from J, with 13 bases between. The germline V gene encodes CDR1 SGDLS and CDR2 YYNGEE. The CDR3 sequence is CASSAGGPVSNQPQHF. The DNA for the CDR3 is TGTGCCAGCAGCGCGGGGGGTCCCGTTAGCAATCAGCCCCAGCATTTT.

The J gene is TRBJ1-2, the V gene TRBV2; D not certain. Trimming took off 1 base at V and 13 bases at J, with 10 bases between the two ends. Germline V gives CDR1 SNHLY, CDR2 FYNNEI. The CDR3 consists of 11 residues. CDR3 region: CASSEGAPGTF. The DNA for the CDR3 is TGTGCCAGCAGTGAAGGGGCCCCTGGCACCTTC.

The rearrangement uses TRBV7-2 and TRBJ2-7; D is ambiguous. This CDR3 is 13 amino acids long. Germline V gives CDR1 SGHTA, CDR2 FQGNSA. The V and J ends lost 2 bases and 6 bases respectively, with 11 bases between them. Here the CDR3 reads CASSLTTKSEQYV. The CDR3 bases are TGTGCCAGCAGCTTAACCACTAAGAGCGAGCAGTACGTC.

The rearrangement joins TRBV9 to TRBJ1-3; no definite D call. V was trimmed by 0 bases and J by 0 bases, leaving 16 bases between them. This CDR3 comprises 18 residues. The germline V gene encodes CDR1 SGDLS and CDR2 YYNGEE. Here the CDR3 DNA reads TGTGCCAGCAGCGTAGACGCGGACTCAGCCGTCTCTGGAAACACCATATATTTT. Its protein is CASSVDADSAVSGNTIYF.

There are a few counts of this clone. The V call is TRBV18, the J call TRBJ1-5; D possibly corresponds to TRBD1 (5 bases). Deletions cut 3 bases from V and 1 base from J, with 13 bases between. The germline V gene has CDR1 KGHSH and CDR2 LQKENI. The CDR3 is 16 amino acids. The chain's CDR3 is CASSPETESSNQPQHF. Here the CDR3 DNA reads TGTGCCAGCTCACCGGAGACAGAGAGCAGCAATCAGCCCCAGCATTTT.

The sample holds one count of this clone. This chain connects TRBV14 to TRBJ1-5; D gene unclear. CDR1 is SGHDN, CDR2 FVKESK, per germline. The CDR3 is 13 amino acids. With 4 bases removed from V and 4 bases from J, the gap between germline ends came to 8 bases. Here the CDR3 DNA reads TGTGCCAGCAGCCCGGACTGGAATCAGCCCCAGCATTTT. Translation gives CASSPDWNQPQHF.

This rearrangement joins TRBV18 to TRBJ1-5; maybe TRBD1 (6 bases). CDR1 is KGHSH and CDR2 is LQKENI in the germline V gene. Trimming left V 4 bases short and J 6 bases short, with 13 bases between. This CDR3 contains 14 residues. Here the CDR3 reads CASSLHREGQPQHF. CDR3 DNA sequence: TGTGCCAGCTCACTCCACAGGGAGGGTCAGCCCCAGCATTTT.

V and J are TRBV18 and TRBJ2-2; perhaps TRBD1 as D (6 bases). The germline CDR1 and CDR2 sequences are KGHSH and LQKENI. The CDR3 consists of 16 residues. V lost 1 base and J lost 4, with 13 bases in between. The CDR3 region is CASSPQLQGATGELFF. CDR3 DNA: TGTGCCAGCTCACCACAATTACAGGGAGCCACCGGGGAGCTGTTTTTT.

V gene TRBV5-8 combines with J gene TRBJ2-5; tentative D call: TRBD1 (6 bases). Germline V gene lookup returns CDR1 SGHTS and CDR2 YDEGEE. V lost 0 bases, J lost 5 bases, and 14 bases lay in between. The CDR3 length is 15 residues. The CDR3 region has the DNA TGTGCCAGCAGCTTGGCCAGGGGTGGAGATGAGACCCAGTACTTC. This sequence encodes CASSLARGGDETQYF.